This T cell receptor (beta chain) was documented in a study of blood T cell repertoires in COVID-19. Study details: There were acute and convalescent COVID-19 samples, and they came from the United States, Italy and Spain. In each case, the material was cDNA or gDNA derived from T cells, B-cell-depleted T cells, or PBMCs.

Methods used by the authors: Nucleated cell counts were estimated from reference gene primer amplification. Sequenced by immunoSEQ multiplex PCR; TCRdb stores in-frame clones only, minus some. Clonal size and the V and J genes are those of that table, whereas D and trimming came from the DNA. This table has some 290,000 clones, about 90% appearing once. Seattle enrolled patients during active infection and tracked them longitudinally. The CDR3 covers 16 residues. J was trimmed by 1 base and V by 5 bases; bases with no gene match: 7. From germline, CDR1 is SGHDT and CDR2 YYEEEE. The rearrangement links TRBV5-6 to TRBJ2-2; 8 bases are shared with TRBD1. Material: peripheral blood. The sequence came from a woman in her 30s with COVID-19, enrolled during active disease. The CDR3 reads CASSYLGTGNTGELFF. The CDR3 nucleotides read TGTGCCAGCAGTTATCTAGGGACAGGGAACACCGGGGAGCTGTTTTTT.